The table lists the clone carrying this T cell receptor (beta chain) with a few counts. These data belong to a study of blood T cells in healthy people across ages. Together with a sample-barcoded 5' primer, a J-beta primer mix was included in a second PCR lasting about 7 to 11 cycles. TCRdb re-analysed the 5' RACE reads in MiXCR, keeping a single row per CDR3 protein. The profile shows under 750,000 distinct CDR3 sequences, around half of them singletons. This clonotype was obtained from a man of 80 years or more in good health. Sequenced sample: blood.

The chain's CDR3 is CASRDSIQETQYF. The CDR3 DNA reads TGCGCCAGCAGGGACTCCATCCAAGAGACCCAGTACTTC. The chain carries TRBV5-1 and TRBJ2-5, with D maybe TRBD2 (5 bases). This CDR3 region has 13 residues. Trimming left V 5 bases short and J 1 base short, with 9 bases between. Germline CDR1 SGHRS, CDR2 YFSETQ.